The clone carrying this T cell receptor beta chain was counted at least ten times. The antigen is not known. This specimen comes from a study of CD8 T cells in ankylosing spondylitis. Study-level results: Ankylosing spondylitis blood seemed to carry a telltale TCR beta motif made of fewer than 10 highly homologous variants.

TCRdb reanalysed the 5' RACE reads using MiXCR and keeps one entry per CDR3 protein. The sample lists around 230,000 distinct CDR3 sequences, approximately 8.4% occurring once. The specimen sequenced was blood, either unsorted or a sorted T cell fraction (not recorded which). This clonotype was obtained from a female donor with ankylosing spondylitis or in good health (not recorded which).

The CDR3 sequence is CASSRSAPTYEQYF. CDR3 coding DNA: TGTGCCAGCAGTAGGAGCGCACCCACCTACGAGCAGTACTTC. The J gene is TRBJ2-7, the V gene TRBV6-2 or TRBV6-3; D not resolved. Germline V gives CDR1 MNHEY, CDR2 SVGEGT. Between the trimmed V and J ends, which lost 5 bases and 2 bases, there was a span of 13 bases. The CDR3 totals 14 residues.